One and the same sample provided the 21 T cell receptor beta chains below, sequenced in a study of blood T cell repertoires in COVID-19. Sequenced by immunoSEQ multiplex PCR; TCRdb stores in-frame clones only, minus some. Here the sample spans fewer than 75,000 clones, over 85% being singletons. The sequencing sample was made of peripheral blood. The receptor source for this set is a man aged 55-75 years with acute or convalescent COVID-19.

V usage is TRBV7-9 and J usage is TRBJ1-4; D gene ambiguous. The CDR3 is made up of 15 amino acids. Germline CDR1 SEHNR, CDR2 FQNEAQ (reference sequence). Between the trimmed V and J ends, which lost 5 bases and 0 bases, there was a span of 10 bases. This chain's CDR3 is CASSPLGATNEKLFF. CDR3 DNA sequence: TGTGCCAGCAGCCCCCTGGGAGCAACTAATGAAAAACTGTTTTTT.

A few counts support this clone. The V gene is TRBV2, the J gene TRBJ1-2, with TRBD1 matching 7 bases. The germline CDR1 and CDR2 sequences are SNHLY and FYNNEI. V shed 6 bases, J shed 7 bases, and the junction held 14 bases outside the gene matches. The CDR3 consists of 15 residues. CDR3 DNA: TGTGCCAGCAGCGGGATCCAGGGGGTAGATGGTGGCTACACCTTC. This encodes CASSGIQGVDGGYTF. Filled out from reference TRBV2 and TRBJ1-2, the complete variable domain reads EPEVTQTPSHQVTQMGQEVILRCVPISNHLYFYWYRQILGQKVEFLVSFYNNEISEKSEIFDDQFSVERPDGSNFTLKIRSTKLEDSAMYFCASSGIQGVDGGYTFGSGTRLTVV.

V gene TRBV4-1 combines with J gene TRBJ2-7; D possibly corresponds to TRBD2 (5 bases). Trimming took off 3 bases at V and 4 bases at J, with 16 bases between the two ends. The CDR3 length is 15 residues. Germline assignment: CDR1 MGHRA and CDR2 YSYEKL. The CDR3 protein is CASSQDLYGVYEQYF. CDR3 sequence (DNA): TGCGCCAGCAGCCAGGACCTCTACGGGGTTTACGAGCAGTACTTC.

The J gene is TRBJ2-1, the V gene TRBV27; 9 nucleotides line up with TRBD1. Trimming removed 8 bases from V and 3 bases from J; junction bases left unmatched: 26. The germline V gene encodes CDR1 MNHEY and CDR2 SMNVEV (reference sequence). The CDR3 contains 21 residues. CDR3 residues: CASRQKPQGALFLGDYNEQFF. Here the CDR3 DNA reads TGTGCCAGCCGACAAAAACCACAGGGGGCTCTATTTCTGGGGGACTACAATGAGCAGTTCTTC.

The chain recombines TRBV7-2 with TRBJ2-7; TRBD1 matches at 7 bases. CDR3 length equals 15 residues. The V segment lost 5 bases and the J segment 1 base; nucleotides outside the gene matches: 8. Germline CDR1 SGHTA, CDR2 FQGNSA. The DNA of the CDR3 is TGTGCCAGCAGCGAGCAGGGGGTAATATCCTACGAGCAGTACTTC. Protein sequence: CASSEQGVISYEQYF.

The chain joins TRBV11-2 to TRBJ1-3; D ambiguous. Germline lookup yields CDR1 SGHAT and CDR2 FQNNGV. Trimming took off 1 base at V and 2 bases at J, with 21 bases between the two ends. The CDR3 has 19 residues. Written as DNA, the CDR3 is TGTGCCAGCAGCTTAGGTCCCGGCTACGGGGATGTGGCTGGAAACACCATATATTTT. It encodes CASSLGPGYGDVAGNTIYF.

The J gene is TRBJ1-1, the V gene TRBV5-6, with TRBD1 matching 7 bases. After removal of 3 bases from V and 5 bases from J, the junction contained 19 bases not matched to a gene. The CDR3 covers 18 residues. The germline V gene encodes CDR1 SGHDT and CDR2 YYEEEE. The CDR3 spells CASSSRRRNQGVYTEAFF. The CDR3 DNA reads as TGTGCCAGCAGCTCTAGAAGAAGAAATCAGGGGGTCTATACTGAAGCTTTCTTT. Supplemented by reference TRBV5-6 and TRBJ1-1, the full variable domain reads DAGVTQSPTHLIKTRGQQVTLRCSPKSGHDTVSWYQQALGQGPQFIFQYYEEEERQRGNFPDRFSGHQFPNYSSELNVNALLLGDSALYLCASSSRRRNQGVYTEAFFGQGTRLTVV.

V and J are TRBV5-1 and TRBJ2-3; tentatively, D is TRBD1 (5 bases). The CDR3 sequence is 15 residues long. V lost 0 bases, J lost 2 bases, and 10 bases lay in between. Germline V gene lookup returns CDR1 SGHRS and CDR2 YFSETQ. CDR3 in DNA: TGCGCCAGCAGCTTGGGGCAGGGCGACACAGATACGCAGTATTTT. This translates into CASSLGQGDTDTQYF.

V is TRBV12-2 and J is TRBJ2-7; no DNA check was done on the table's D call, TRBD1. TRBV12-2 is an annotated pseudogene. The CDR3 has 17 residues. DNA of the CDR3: TGTGCAAGTCGCTCTCCGCAGGACAGGGGGCGAGGCTACGAGCAGTACTTC. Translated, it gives CASRSPQDRGRGYEQYF.

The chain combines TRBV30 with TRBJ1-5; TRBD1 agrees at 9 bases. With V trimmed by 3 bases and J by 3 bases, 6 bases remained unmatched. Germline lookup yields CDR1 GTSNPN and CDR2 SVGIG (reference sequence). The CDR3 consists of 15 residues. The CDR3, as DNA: TGTGCCTGGAGCGCTGGGACAGGGTTCAATCAGCCCCAGCATTTT. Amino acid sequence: CAWSAGTGFNQPQHF.

In DNA, the CDR3 is TGTGCCAGCAGTTACGGGAGAACAGATACGCAGTATTTT. It is translated as CASSYGRTDTQYF. The chain uses TRBV6-5 and TRBJ2-3; a weak D match, TRBD2 (5 bases). CDR1 and CDR2 from the germline V gene are MNHEY and SVGAGI. V was pared by 2 bases and J by 3 bases, with 6 bases between. The CDR3 consists of 13 residues.

CDR3 sequence (DNA): TGTGCCAGTAGTATTTCGAGAGGGAAATACAATCAGCCCCAGCATTTT. Amino acid sequence: CASSISRGKYNQPQHF. The chain carries TRBV19 and TRBJ1-5; D gene uncertain. Trimming took 3 bases from V and 3 from J, leaving 15 bases between them. The length of the CDR3 is 16 residues. From germline, CDR1 is LNHDA and CDR2 SQIVND (reference sequence).

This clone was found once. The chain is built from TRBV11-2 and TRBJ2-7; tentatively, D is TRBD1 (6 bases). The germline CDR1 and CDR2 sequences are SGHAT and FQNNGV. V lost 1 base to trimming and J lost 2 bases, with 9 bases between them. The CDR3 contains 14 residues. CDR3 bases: TGTGCCAGCAGCTTAGGGGCAGGGGCCTACGAGCAGTACTTC. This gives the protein CASSLGAGAYEQYF.

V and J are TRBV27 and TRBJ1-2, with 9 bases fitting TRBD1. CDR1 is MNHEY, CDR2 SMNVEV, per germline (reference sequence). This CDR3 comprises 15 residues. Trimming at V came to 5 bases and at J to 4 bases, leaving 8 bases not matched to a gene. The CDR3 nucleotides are TGTGCCAGCAGTCCAGGGACAGGGACGTTCTATGGCTACACCTTC. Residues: CASSPGTGTFYGYTF.

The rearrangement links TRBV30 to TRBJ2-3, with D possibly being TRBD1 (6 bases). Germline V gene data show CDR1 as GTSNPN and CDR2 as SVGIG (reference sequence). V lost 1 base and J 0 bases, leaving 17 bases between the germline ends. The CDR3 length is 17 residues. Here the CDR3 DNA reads TGTGCCTGGAGTGGCCCAACGGGACACTCTAGCACAGATACGCAGTATTTT. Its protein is CAWSGPTGHSSTDTQYF.

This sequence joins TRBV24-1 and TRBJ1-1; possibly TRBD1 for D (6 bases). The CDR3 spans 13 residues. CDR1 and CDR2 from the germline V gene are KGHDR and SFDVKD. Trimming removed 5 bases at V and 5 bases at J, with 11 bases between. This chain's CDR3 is CATSVRGKTEAFF. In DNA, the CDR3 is TGTGCCACCAGTGTAAGGGGGAAAACTGAAGCTTTCTTT.

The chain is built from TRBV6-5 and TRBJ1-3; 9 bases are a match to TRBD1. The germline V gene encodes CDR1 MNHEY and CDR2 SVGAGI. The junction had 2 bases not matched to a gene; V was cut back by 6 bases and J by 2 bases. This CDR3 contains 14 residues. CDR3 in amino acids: CASSRTGAGNTIYF. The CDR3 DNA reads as TGTGCCAGCAGCCGGACAGGGGCTGGAAACACCATATATTTT.

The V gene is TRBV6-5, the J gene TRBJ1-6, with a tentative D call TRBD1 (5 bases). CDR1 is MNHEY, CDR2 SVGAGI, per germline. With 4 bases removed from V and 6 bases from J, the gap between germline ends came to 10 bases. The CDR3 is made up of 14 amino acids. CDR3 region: CASSSDRTNSPLHF. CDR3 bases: TGTGCCAGCAGTTCCGACAGAACTAATTCACCCCTCCACTTT.

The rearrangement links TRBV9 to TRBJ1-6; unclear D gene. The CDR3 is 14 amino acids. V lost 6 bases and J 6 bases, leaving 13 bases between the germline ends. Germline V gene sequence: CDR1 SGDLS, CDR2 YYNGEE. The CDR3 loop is CASTPGVPNSPLHF. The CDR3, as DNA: TGTGCCAGCACTCCGGGAGTACCTAATTCACCCCTCCACTTT.

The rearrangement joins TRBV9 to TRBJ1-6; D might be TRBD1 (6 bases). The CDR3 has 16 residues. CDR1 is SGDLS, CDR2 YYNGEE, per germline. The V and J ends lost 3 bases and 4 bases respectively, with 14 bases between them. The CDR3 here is CASSADRGGYNSPLHF. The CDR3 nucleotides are TGTGCCAGCAGCGCGGACAGAGGCGGGTATAATTCACCCCTCCACTTT.

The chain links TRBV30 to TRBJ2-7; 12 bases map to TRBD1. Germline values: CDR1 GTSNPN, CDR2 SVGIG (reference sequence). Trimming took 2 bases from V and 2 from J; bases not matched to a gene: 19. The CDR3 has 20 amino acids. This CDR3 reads CAWSTTAGTGGKIIAYEQYF. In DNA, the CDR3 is TGTGCCTGGAGTACTACCGCCGGGACAGGGGGCAAAATTATCGCCTACGAGCAGTACTTC.